Listed below are T cell receptor beta chains from one sample, sequenced in a study of T cell responses to AZD1222 COVID-19 vaccine. Using immunoSEQ multiplex PCR, the repertoire was profiled, and TCRdb retains in-frame clones only, with some absent. The top ten hold 4% to 6% of the sample, which has tens of thousands of clones, 90% to 95% seen once. Sample: peripheral blood, taken on day 0 of MenACWY control vaccination. Receptors were obtained from an adult in good health. The CDR3 runs from the conserved cysteine through the conserved F or W. Fields, in order: D gene, J gene, V gene, clone size, CDR3 DNA, CDR3 protein. D genes are given only for firm matches. The size of a clone is reported for some rows only, either as once, few or many, or as a class for expanded clones.

-	TRBJ1-3	TRBV5-1	once	TGCGCCAGCAGCCCGCAGGGGCGGTCGGCTAACACCATATATTTT	CASSPQGRSANTIYF
-	TRBJ1-1	TRBV9	-	TGTGCCAGCAGCGTAGAGGCGAAAGCGAACACTGAAGCTTTCTTT	CASSVEAKANTEAFF
-	TRBJ2-4	TRBV5-8	-	TGTGCCAGCAGCCGGGGCATTTCAGCGGCGGACATTCAGTACTTC	CASSRGISAADIQYF
TRBD1	TRBJ1-4	TRBV2	-	TGTGCCAGCAGTGGGGGGACAGGGGAGAAACTGTTTTTT	CASSGGTGEKLFF
-	TRBJ2-2	TRBV10-3	once	TGTGCCACCAACAGGGAATCGGCCGGGGAGCTGTTTTTT	CATNRESAGELFF
-	TRBJ1-2	TRBV10-3	-	TGTGCCATCAGTGAGGGGAAGGGAGTGGGCTATGGCTACACCTTC	CAISEGKGVGYGYTF
TRBD1	TRBJ1-4	TRBV15	-	TGTGCCACCAGCAGAGCGGGACAGGGGGATGAAAAACTGTTTTTT	CATSRAGQGDEKLFF
-	TRBJ1-5	TRBV19	-	TGTGCCAGTAGTGTCGATACAGGGTTTAGCAATCAGCCCCAGCATTTT	CASSVDTGFSNQPQHF
-	TRBJ1-2	TRBV6-2/TRBV6-3	-	TGTGCCAGCAGTCGCGGAGATGTAGGGGCTGGGTACACCTTC	CASSRGDVGAGYTF
-	TRBJ2-3	TRBV6-4	-	TGTGCCAGCAGTTCTGGATCTAGCACAGATACGCAGTATTTT	CASSSGSSTDTQYF
TRBD2	TRBJ2-5	TRBV28	-	TGTGCCAGCAATCGCGCGGGAGGCACGGAGACCCAGTACTTC	CASNRAGGTETQYF
-	TRBJ1-1	TRBV6-4	-	TGTGCCAGCAGTGACTCCAGACTCCTGGGGACTGAAGCTTTCTTT	CASSDSRLLGTEAFF
-	TRBJ2-7	TRBV6-5	-	TGTGCCAGCAGTTATTTCGAGGCCCTGCCCTTC	CASSYFEALPF
-	TRBJ1-6	TRBV25-1	-	TGTGCCAGCAGTGCCGTACATAATTCACCCCTCCACTTT	CASSAVHNSPLHF
-	TRBJ1-4	TRBV7-9	-	TGTGCCAGCAGCTTAGACGGGGGGAAGGGAGAAAAACTGTTTTTT	CASSLDGGKGEKLFF
-	TRBJ1-2	TRBV29-1	-	TGCAGCGTTGAACGGGGGGCAATCTTCTCCGGCTACACCTTC	CSVERGAIFSGYTF
-	TRBJ2-7	TRBV13	-	TGTGCCAGCAGCTTCGGACAGCTCTCCTACGAGCAGTACTTC	CASSFGQLSYEQYF
-	TRBJ1-2	TRBV6-1	-	TGTGCCAGCAGTGAGAGGGTGTTATATGGCTACACCTTC	CASSERVLYGYTF
-	TRBJ1-6	TRBV28	-	TGTGCCAGCAGTTTACTGGGAGGGGATTCACCCCTCCACTTT	CASSLLGGDSPLHF
TRBD2	TRBJ2-3	TRBV7-2	-	TGTGCCAGCAGCTTAGAGGGACTACCCACAGATACGCAGTATTTT	CASSLEGLPTDTQYF
-	TRBJ1-1	TRBV19	-	TGTGCCAGTAGTCCACCATCGGGGAGGCGTGAAGCTTTCTTT	CASSPPSGRREAFF
-	TRBJ2-2	TRBV10-2	-	TGCGCCAGCAGTGAAAACACCGGGGAGCTGTTTTTT	CASSENTGELFF
-	TRBJ2-7	TRBV5-1	-	TGCGCCAGCAGCTTGGACAGGGCCCACGAGCAGTACTTC	CASSLDRAHEQYF
TRBD2	TRBJ2-1	TRBV5-1	-	TGCGCCAGCAGTATAGGACTAGCGGGGAGCTCCTACAATGAGCAGTTCTTC	CASSIGLAGSSYNEQFF
-	TRBJ2-7	TRBV7-2	-	TGTGCCAGCAGCACCGACAACTACGAGCAGTACTTC	CASSTDNYEQYF
TRBD1	TRBJ1-5	TRBV18	-	TGTGCCAGCTCAACCGGGACAGGGGATTATCAGCCCCAGCATTTT	CASSTGTGDYQPQHF
-	TRBJ2-5	TRBV29-1	-	TGCAGCGTTGTCCCGAGTCAAGAGACCCAGTACTTC	CSVVPSQETQYF
TRBD1	TRBJ1-1	TRBV28	-	TGTGCCAGCAGTTCTCCCGGGACAGGGGGGGATTTGAACACTGAAGCTTTCTTT	CASSSPGTGGDLNTEAFF
TRBD2	TRBJ2-7	TRBV27	-	TGTGCCAGCAGTTTCGGTAGCGGGACCTACGAGCAGTACTTC	CASSFGSGTYEQYF
-	TRBJ2-3	TRBV19	-	TGTGCCAGTAGTTTTGGGGGAGGCACAGATACGCAGTATTTT	CASSFGGGTDTQYF
TRBD1	TRBJ1-3	TRBV6-5	-	TGTGCCAGCAGTTTGGGACAGAGAGTTGACACCATATATTTT	CASSLGQRVDTIYF
TRBD1	TRBJ1-2	TRBV6-5	-	TGTGCCAGCAGTTACAACAGGGGTCGGGACTATGGCTACACCTTC	CASSYNRGRDYGYTF
TRBD1	TRBJ1-3	TRBV15	-	TGTGCCACCAGCAGAGGGTTAACAGGGGTTGGAAACACCATATATTTT	CATSRGLTGVGNTIYF
-	TRBJ1-6	TRBV6-1	-	TGTGCCAGCAGTGACGACAGCAACCAAAGGAATTCACCCCTCCACTTT	CASSDDSNQRNSPLHF
TRBD2	TRBJ2-1	TRBV24-1	-	TGTGCCACCAGTCGTTACCTTGGTACGGGAGGGCTAGGGGGCAATGAGCAGTTCTTC	CATSRYLGTGGLGGNEQFF
TRBD1	TRBJ1-4	TRBV28	-	TGTGCCAGCAGTCCCCAGAGGCTTGGAACAGGGGGCGCCTTGGGCCATGAAAAACTGTTTTTT	CASSPQRLGTGGALGHEKLFF
TRBD1	TRBJ2-5	TRBV5-1	-	TGCGCCAGCAGCCACGGACAGGGGGCCCAAGAGACCCAGTACTTC	CASSHGQGAQETQYF
-	TRBJ2-7	TRBV28	once	TGTGCCAGCAGTTTAAACGGATTCTACGAGCAGTACTTC	CASSLNGFYEQYF
-	TRBJ2-2	TRBV7-2	-	TGTGCCAGCAGGTCACCTAGGGGCAACACCGGGGAGCTGTTTTTT	CASRSPRGNTGELFF
-	TRBJ1-4	TRBV5-1	-	TGCGCCAGCAGCCTATCCCTTGGGGTACTTAATGAAAAACTGTTTTTT	CASSLSLGVLNEKLFF